This T cell receptor beta chain emerged from a study of CD8+CD57+ T cells in acquired aplastic anemia (dated by TCRdb to 2017 to 2018). Study-level background: A mean of approximately 3 ug of DNA, ranging from roughly 0.19 to 27.4 ug, was extracted from sorted CD4+ and CD8+ cells. Healthy donor samples averaged roughly 9.9 million reads for CD4+ and around 12 million for CD8+ cells. Here is what the overall study found, with its caveats: Some 27 CD8+ CDR3 sequences were found in both patients and controls but appeared to be highly expressed in patients and within the immunodominant clones of the patients. CD8+ Simpson's diversity did not differ significantly between patients and healthy controls (P=0.060).

As to this clonotype: This clone's antigen is unknown. The input lacks base qualities; no much larger clone sits a single base away.

In the study, sorted CD4+ and CD8+ blood T cells from patients with severe aplastic anemia and from healthy subjects underwent deep sequencing of TCR repertoires. Ficoll-Paque density gradient centrifugation was used to isolate peripheral blood mononuclear cells. Before DNA extraction, CD4+ and CD8+ T cells were sorted with FACS or magnetic beads. From a lookup of the germline V gene (reference sequence), CDR1 and CDR2 are LNHNV and YYDKDF. The V end gives up 0 bases and the J end 5 bases, leaving 8 bases in the junction not matched to a gene. From its cysteine to its phenylalanine, the CDR3 spans 17 amino acids. Only the CDR3 DNA stays, 51 bases, in frame from base 1. TCR beta VDJ combination and CDR3 sequence profiling used genomic DNA as the template. An Illumina HiSeq 2000 was the platform used for TCR repertoire sequencing. Turning to the authors' computational methods: Repertoire assessment relied on Simpson's diversity index, CDR3 size and DJ length profiles, and TRBV/TRBJ rearrangement plots. The most abundant DNA sequence in the deep sequencing data was defined as the immunodominant clone. CDR3 amino acid sequences were checked for sharing across subjects and were also compared against the VDJdb database and published repertoires. Starting from the raw public reads, TCRdb applied fastp trimming at Q25, assembled clones with MiXCR and retained in-frame beta chains. Every distinct CDR3 protein forms one entry, paired with its most common genes and DNA. The authors' filters were not applied to this entry. Recorded for this sample are 180,000 or so distinct CDR3 sequences; just over 45% of them occurred a single time. The top ten constitute roughly 3% of the sample.

Material for sequencing was sorted CD4+, CD8+, or CD8+CD57+ T cells (not recorded which) from PBMCs. Here the chain combines TRBV15 and TRBJ1-5, and TRBD1 matches 9 of the central bases. The source is a human donor in good health. The DNA sequence is given as TGTGCCACCAGCAGAGACGACTCCGGGACAGGGCATCAGCCCCAGCATTTT. The translation is CATSRDDSGTGHQPQHF.